These 26 T cell receptor delta chains share one sample of origin, sequenced in a study of γδ T cells in repeated Plasmodium falciparum infection. Gammadelta T cells were flow-sorted from PBMC into Vgamma9/Vdelta2+ and Vdelta2-negative populations for bulk analysis. TCRdb reran clone calling via CATT on the multiplex PCR reads. The table shows approximately 93,000 delta-chain clones, with approximately 0.96% occurring only once. Specimen: gamma-delta T cells from blood. Receptor source: a pool of human donors (malaria-infected and uninfected, not separated).

Regarding this clone: A far larger clone is one base from this, pointing to a likely read error. The chain has TRDV1 and TRDJ1; 8 bases are a match to TRDD3. TCRdb does not report a J gene; here it was assigned by matching the DNA to germline references. The CDR3 totals 21 residues. CDR1 is TSWWSYY and CDR2 is QGS in the germline V gene. In DNA form, the CDR3 reads TGTGCTCTCGGGGCCTGGAATTTCTACGACCCTCCTGACTGGGGGACCGATAAACTCATCTTT. This encodes CALGAWNFYDPPDWGTDKLIF.

A word on this clone: This DNA translates differently at residue 4 from the TCRdb protein, which is that of a much larger clone; a read error is likely, and the protein shown is the DNA's own translation. The chain couples TRDV2 to TRDJ1, with 9 bases aligning to TRDD3. The J gene, missing from TCRdb, was assigned here through DNA to germline matching. V dropped 6 bases and J dropped 4; count of bases not matched to a gene: 11. Germline lookup yields CDR1 GEAIGNYY and CDR2 EKD. CDR3 length: 15 residues. The CDR3 here is CACNDLVGDNDKLIF. The CDR3 DNA follows: TGTGCCTGTAACGACCTGGTGGGGGATAACGATAAACTCATCTTT.

This clone has just a few counts. TCRdb's protein, taken from a much larger clone, differs from this DNA's translation at residue 10, likely owing to a read error; the protein displayed comes from the DNA. The J gene is TRDJ1, the V gene TRDV2; a possible D gene is TRDD3 (6 bases). TCRdb leaves out the J gene; it was filled in here by matching the DNA to germline. Trimming pared 0 bases from V and 4 bases from J, leaving 26 bases between. The CDR3 sequence is 19 residues long. Germline V gene data show CDR1 as GEAIGNYY and CDR2 as EKD. DNA of the CDR3: TGTGCCTGTGACACCGGGGGGTACTGGAGGACCCCGGGGATCGATAAACTCATCTTT. It is translated as CACDTGGYWRTPGIDKLIF.

Regarding this clone: A far larger clone is off by one base, so a read error is likely. This same CDR3 is encoded by further DNA sequences in the sample. The chain joins TRDV1 to TRDJ1; 10 bases match TRDD3. The J gene, left out of TCRdb, was set here by checking the DNA against germline. This CDR3 spans 18 amino acids. CDR1 is TSWWSYY and CDR2 is QGS in the germline V gene. The J segment lost 9 bases and the V segment lost 5 bases, leaving 21 bases of the junction unmatched. The CDR3 sequence is CALGTLRIGGWGIQQLIF. The CDR3 nucleotides are TGTGCTCTTGGGACTCTCAGAATAGGTGGTTGGGGGATACAACAACTCATCTTT.

The table lists this clone with many counts. The V and J genes are TRDV1 and TRDJ1, with 9 positions matching TRDD3. CDR1 is TSWWSYY, CDR2 QGS, per germline. V trimming: 1 base; J trimming: 0 bases; junction bases outside the gene matches: 24. The CDR3 spans 23 residues. CDR3 region: CALGERGPLSRLTGGHHTDKLIF. CDR3 DNA sequence: TGTGCTCTTGGGGAACGAGGCCCCCTTAGCCGTCTTACTGGGGGACATCACACCGATAAACTCATCTTT.

There are many counts of this clone. A far larger clone is one base from this, pointing to a likely read error. Within the sample, other DNA sequences also encode this same CDR3. In DNA form, the CDR3 reads TGTGCTCTTGGGGCTGCCTTCCTGTTTCAGGGAAAACTCATCTTC. Amino acid sequence: CALGAAFLFQGKLIF. V is TRDV1 and J is TRDJ1; TRDD2 matches at 7 bases. From germline, CDR1 is TSWWSYY and CDR2 QGS. This CDR3 spans 15 amino acids.

This clone was seen a few times. The TCRdb protein comes from a much larger clone and disagrees with this DNA's translation at residue 10, likely due to a read error; the protein given here is derived from the DNA. V gene TRDV2 combines with J gene TRDJ1; tentatively, D is TRDD3 (5 bases). As TCRdb names no J gene, one was assigned here on the basis of a DNA match to germline. This CDR3 contains 19 residues. Germline CDR1 and CDR2: GEAIGNYY and EKD. V was shortened by 0 bases and J by 0 bases, with 22 bases between the two germline ends. DNA for the CDR3: TGTGCCTGTGACACCATGGTCGTGGGGACTAAGGGGGACACCGATAAACTCATCTTT. Its translation is CACDTMVVGTKGDTDKLIF.

Points on this clone: The TCRdb protein, from a much larger clone, departs from this DNA's translation at residue 3, likely by read error; the protein shown derives from the DNA. The rearrangement links TRDV1 to TRDJ1; 8 nucleotides line up with TRDD2. No J gene is reported in TCRdb; it was inferred here by comparing the DNA with germline. The CDR3 covers 18 residues. Germline V CDR1 and CDR2: TSWWSYY, QGS. The trim removed 10 bases at V and 9 bases at J, leaving 28 bases unmatched. The CDR3 region has the DNA TGTGCTCCTGCCGTCGGGCTTCCTACTCCCCTACCCCTAGAACAACTCATCTTT. This gives the protein CAPAVGLPTPLPLEQLIF.

This clone was recorded at least ten times. The protein TCRdb gives is from a much larger clone and does not agree with this DNA's translation at residue 10, likely a read error; the protein shown here comes from the DNA. The chain is built from TRDV2 and TRDJ1, with 10 bases lining up with TRDD3. J gave up 2 bases and V 5 bases, and 10 bases lay outside the gene matches. The CDR3 totals 16 residues. Germline lookup yields CDR1 GEAIGNYY and CDR2 EKD. The CDR3 DNA sequence: TGTGCCTGTGTCAACCTGGGGGATATGGTGACCGATAAACTCATCTTT. This encodes CACVNLGDMVTDKLIF.

In its sample, this clone was seen a few times. The protein recorded in TCRdb matches a much larger clone and deviates from this DNA's translation at residue 4, suggesting a read error; the protein here is obtained by translating the DNA. CDR3 in DNA: TGTGCCTGTGGCACTTCCTGGAGCAACACCGATAAACTCATCTTT. Residues: CACGTSWSNTDKLIF. The V and J genes are TRDV2 and TRDJ1, with D possibly matching TRDD2 (6 bases). V dropped 5 bases and J dropped 0 bases, with 15 bases sitting between them. The CDR3 covers 15 residues. The germline V gene encodes CDR1 GEAIGNYY and CDR2 EKD.

This clone appeared a few times. A read error likely explains this, since a far larger clone differs by one base. In the same sample, other DNA sequences code for this CDR3. The chain employs TRDV2 and TRDJ1; 8 nucleotides agree with TRDD3. TCRdb leaves out the J gene; it was filled in here by matching the DNA to germline. The CDR3 loop spans 14 amino acids. The J segment lost 2 bases and the V segment lost 4 bases, leaving 5 bases of the junction unmatched. In germline, CDR1 is GEAIGNYY, CDR2 EKD. The CDR3 DNA reads as TGTGCCTGTGATGGGAGGGATACGACCGATAAACTCATCTTT. Translation: CACDGRDTTDKLIF.

This clone was found a few times. This is likely an artifact of a read error, given a far larger clone one base away. The same CDR3 also results from other DNA sequences found in this sample. The chain couples TRDV1 to TRDJ1; D gene uncertain. Because TCRdb records no J gene, it was assigned here through a match of the DNA to germline. This CDR3 has 12 amino acids. Germline V gene data show CDR1 as TSWWSYY and CDR2 as QGS. As DNA, the CDR3 is TGTGCTCTTGGAGAACCCCCTTTGACACTCATCTTT. This encodes CALGEPPLTLIF.

This clone appeared a few times. The protein given by TCRdb reflects a much larger clone and differs at residue 16 from this DNA's translation, likely from a read error; the protein shown is the DNA's translation. Here the V gene is TRDV2, but the J gene went uncalled; the table's D call TRDD3 went unverified against the DNA. Germline V gene data show CDR1 as GEAIGNYY and CDR2 as EKD. This CDR3 comprises 18 residues. The CDR3 sequence: CACDPLLGDTPYTDKFIF. Written as DNA, the CDR3 is TGTGCCTGTGACCCATTACTGGGGGATACCCCGTACACCGATAAATTCATCTTT.

In its sample, this clone was seen many times. The TCRdb record carries a much larger clone's protein, which differs from this DNA's translation at residue 11; a read error is the likely cause, and the protein listed here is the DNA translation. This chain uses TRDV2 with TRDJ3; 7 nucleotides line up with TRDD3. Germline V lookup: CDR1 GEAIGNYY, CDR2 EKD. Trimming at V came to 0 bases and at J to 3 bases, leaving 16 bases not matched to a gene. The length of the CDR3 is 21 residues. CDR3 bases: TGTGCCTGTGACACCGGGGGACTACTGGGGAATACTGGCTGGGACACCCGACAGATGTTTTTC. This translates into CACDTGGLLGNTGWDTRQMFF.

The chain links TRDV2 to TRDJ1; 8 bases match TRDD3. The J gene was not available in TCRdb and was assigned here by matching the DNA to germline segments. J was trimmed by 0 bases and V by 0 bases; bases with no gene match: 17. Per germline, CDR1 GEAIGNYY and CDR2 EKD. The CDR3 has 20 amino acids. This CDR3 reads CACDTLSTGGYDPYTDKLIF. DNA for the CDR3: TGTGCCTGTGACACCTTGAGTACTGGGGGCTACGACCCCTACACCGATAAACTCATCTTT.

Note on this clone: A far larger clone is off by one base, so a read error is likely. This sample also contains other DNA sequences that code for the same CDR3. The rearrangement uses TRDV1 and TRDJ1, with 13 bases aligning to TRDD3. As TCRdb names no J gene, one was assigned here on the basis of a DNA match to germline. CDR3 length: 24 residues. The germline CDR1 and CDR2 sequences are TSWWSYY and QGS. The CDR3 spells CALGARLPTNKLGDTEVRSDKLIF. The CDR3, as DNA: TGTGCTCTAGGGGCCCGCCTTCCTACCAATAAACTGGGGGATACGGAGGTCAGATCCGATAAACTCATCTTT.

This clone has a handful of counts. TCRdb's protein for this DNA is that of a much larger clone and differs from the translation at residue 12, likely a read error; the protein shown is the DNA translation. This chain links TRDV1 with TRDJ2; 8 nucleotides align to TRDD3. The germline CDR1 and CDR2 sequences are TSWWSYY and QGS. CDR3 length equals 20 residues. The V and J ends lost 3 bases and 8 bases, in that order; junction bases with no gene match: 23. The CDR3 coding sequence is TGTGCTCTTGGGGAGCCACCCTTCGGGCAATACCGGGGGATATCTGCACAACTCTTCTTT. Translation gives CALGEPPFGQYRGISAQLFF.

Regarding this clone: TCRdb assigns this DNA the protein of a much larger clone, which departs from its translation at residue 3; this likely reflects a read error, and the protein shown comes from translating the DNA. The chain employs TRDV2 and TRDJ1, with D possibly being TRDD3 (6 bases). Here the J gene was assigned by germline matching of the DNA, as TCRdb has none. V lost 9 bases and J 0 bases, leaving 19 bases between the germline ends. CDR3 length: 15 amino acids. In germline, CDR1 is GEAIGNYY, CDR2 EKD. DNA of the CDR3: TGTGCCCGTGTCGCAGTACTGGGCTACACCGATAAACTCATCTTT. Translated, it gives CARVAVLGYTDKLIF.

Concerning this clone itself: The TCRdb protein comes from a much larger clone and disagrees with this DNA's translation at residue 3, likely due to a read error; the protein given here is derived from the DNA. V usage is TRDV2 and J usage is TRDJ1, with 10 bases fitting TRDD3. Here the J gene came from matching the DNA to germline, since TCRdb omits it. From germline, CDR1 is GEAIGNYY and CDR2 EKD. The CDR3 is 16 amino acids. CDR3 nucleotide sequence: TGTGCCTATGACACAAGTCGGGGGATACGAGACGATAAACTCATCTTT. Its translation: CAYDTSRGIRDDKLIF.

This clone has more than one count but fewer than ten. TCRdb's protein, taken from a much larger clone, differs from this DNA's translation at residue 6, likely owing to a read error; the protein displayed comes from the DNA. The CDR3: CALPSYRSYRGYSTDKLIF. In DNA, the CDR3 is TGTGCCTTGCCTTCATATCGTTCCTACAGGGGATACTCAACCGATAAACTCATCTTT. The chain has TRDV3 and TRDJ1; tentatively, D is TRDD3 (8 bases). Deletions cut 3 bases from V and 2 bases from J, with 31 bases between. CDR1 is TVYSNPD, CDR2 GDNSRS, per germline (reference sequence). This CDR3 has 19 residues. The whole variable domain, remainder taken from reference TRDV3 and TRDJ1, is CDKVTQSSPDQTVASGSEVVLLCTYDTVYSNPDLFWYRIRPDYSFQFVFYGDNSRSEGADFTQGRFSVKHILTQKAFHLVISPVRTEDSATYYCALPSYRSYRGYSTDKLIFGKGTRVTVEP.

A word on this clone: TCRdb's protein, taken from a much larger clone, differs from this DNA's translation at residue 3, likely owing to a read error; the protein displayed comes from the DNA. The V call is TRDV2, the J call TRDJ1; D is perhaps TRDD3 (6 bases). Matching the DNA to germline supplied the J gene, which TCRdb does not give. Germline V gene sequence: CDR1 GEAIGNYY, CDR2 EKD. There are 16 residues in the CDR3. This chain's CDR3 is CARDTVGAGDGDKLIF. As DNA, the CDR3 is TGTGCCCGTGACACCGTAGGGGCTGGGGATGGTGATAAACTCATCTTT.

This clone was counted ten times or more. A read error is the likely source, as a far larger clone sits one nucleotide away. The identical CDR3 is also encoded by other nucleotide sequences in the sample. This chain joins TRDV2 and TRDJ1; 10 nucleotides align to TRDD3. The CDR3 totals 18 residues. Per the germline V gene, CDR1 is GEAIGNYY and CDR2 is EKD. The CDR3 region is CACDPVLGDPGRTDKLIF. For the CDR3, the DNA is TGTGCCTGTGACCCCGTACTGGGGGATCCGGGGAGAACCGACAAACTCATCTTT.

This clone was seen a handful of times. Since a far larger clone is one base different, this is likely a read error. This sample includes further DNA sequences coding for the same CDR3. V usage is TRDV2 and J usage is TRDJ1; D may correspond to TRDD2 or TRDD3 (6 bases each). TCRdb does not report a J gene; here it was assigned by matching the DNA to germline references. Germline CDR1 GEAIGNYY, CDR2 EKD. Deletions cut 3 bases from V and 5 bases from J, with 27 bases between. The CDR3 has 18 amino acids. The CDR3 loop is CACDQMAFPGDGSDKLIF. The CDR3 DNA sequence: TGTGCCTGTGACCAAATGGCCTTCCCGGGGGACGGGAGTGATAAACTCATCTTT.

Only a few counts were recorded for this clone. The protein given by TCRdb reflects a much larger clone and differs at residue 3 from this DNA's translation, likely from a read error; the protein shown is the DNA's translation. This chain uses TRDV2 with TRDJ3; 12 bases agree with TRDD3. As TCRdb names no J gene, one was assigned here on the basis of a DNA match to germline. Germline V lookup: CDR1 GEAIGNYY, CDR2 EKD. CDR3 size: 19 residues. CDR3 bases: TGTGCCCGTGATTCTCTGGGGGATACGAGCTCCTGGGACACCCGACAGATGTTTTTC. As protein: CARDSLGDTSSWDTRQMFF.

A remark on this clone: The TCRdb protein, from a much larger clone, departs from this DNA's translation at residue 3, likely by read error; the protein shown derives from the DNA. The V and J genes are TRDV1 and TRDJ1, with 10 bases lining up with TRDD3. The CDR3 is 20 amino acids. Germline V gene lookup returns CDR1 TSWWSYY and CDR2 QGS. The V segment lost 10 bases and the J segment 0 bases; nucleotides outside the gene matches: 23. CDR3 sequence (DNA): TGTGCTCGTGTTAACCTTCACCGTACTGGGGGATGGGATAACACCGATAAACTCATCTTT. Residues: CARVNLHRTGGWDNTDKLIF.

This clone was found many times. The genes are TRDV1 and TRDJ1, with 8 bases matching TRDD3. The CDR3 has 17 residues. Trimming cost V 0 bases and J 9 bases; bases outside gene matches: 15. Germline CDR1 TSWWSYY, CDR2 QGS. CDR3 protein: CALGELAPWGTCPQLIF. As DNA, the CDR3 is TGTGCTCTTGGGGAACTAGCGCCCTGGGGGACCTGCCCCCAACTCATCTTT.